This is a list of T cell receptor beta chains from one sample in a study of T cell responses to AZD1222 COVID-19 vaccine. Measured with immunoSEQ multiplex PCR; TCRdb has only the in-frame clones, and not every one. The sample has over 100,000 clones; about 90% are singletons. This specimen was peripheral blood, taken 28 days after the second AZD1222 dose. These TCRs come from an adult who received the AZD1222 COVID-19 vaccine. CDR3s leave out the opening cysteine and the closing phenylalanine or tryptophan.

V gene	J gene	CDR3 protein
TRBV5-1	TRBJ2-5	ASSLYRGGETQY
TRBV6-5	TRBJ1-1	ASSYLRGMAEAF
TRBV6-2/TRBV6-3	TRBJ2-7	ASSRDLAGGNEQY
TRBV29-1	TRBJ1-5	SVAAGLDQPQH
TRBV27	TRBJ1-1	ASSPRVTNTEAF
TRBV5-1	TRBJ1-5	ASSLTGSLNQPQH
TRBV6-5	TRBJ1-2	ASSYLGETYGYT
TRBV18	TRBJ2-1	ASSPLGLAGVF
TRBV4-1	TRBJ2-7	ASSPGGRGTKYEQY
TRBV30	TRBJ1-6	AWRQGTNSPLH
TRBV5-1	TRBJ2-7	ASSGAGNVYEQY
TRBV4-2	TRBJ2-1	ASSQGATRGQF
TRBV6-5	TRBJ1-6	ASSYRRQLRSPLH
TRBV4-3	TRBJ1-1	ASSLSGWGGGTEAF